This T cell receptor (beta chain) was captured in a study of somatic mutations in cytotoxic T cells in rheumatoid arthritis. The overall study: No treatment had yet been given when patient blood (around 33 ml EDTA) was drawn, right after diagnosis.

The CDR3 extends over 14 amino acids. Germline V gives CDR1 SGDLS, CDR2 YYNGEE. Trimming removed 0 bases at V and 9 bases at J, with 10 bases between. Findings of the study overall: Age-dependent increases in CD8+ clonality occurred in rheumatoid arthritis patients but not in healthy controls.

Clones were read by immunoSEQ multiplex PCR, and TCRdb kept only the in-frame ones, dropping some. The sample shows fewer than 20,000 clones, roughly four fifths of them seen only once. Only a few counts were recorded for this clone. Its antigen is still unknown. The study pulled out CD4+ and CD8+ cells with positive magnetic bead selection and then checked their purity by flow cytometry. The chain uses TRBV9 and TRBJ1-6, with a possible D match to TRBD1 (6 bases). Source material: CD8+ T cells sorted from blood. The origin of this receptor is a woman aged 50 to 60 with rheumatoid arthritis. This CDR3 is CASSVAQGSSPLHF. CDR3 in DNA: TGTGCCAGCAGCGTAGCCCAGGGGAGTTCACCCCTCCACTTT.